The 20 T cell receptor beta chains below come from one sample, sequenced in a study of CD4 T cells in relation to SARS-CoV-2 and coronaviruses (dated by TCRdb to the early 2020s). These receptors are not linked to any known antigen. The library was made by the immunoSEQ multiplex PCR assay. As stored in TCRdb, this immuneACCESS dataset retains in-frame rearrangements with V and J assigned. A fraction of the clones does not appear; measured against another copy, unresolved V genes explain less than half of the discrepancy, and the remainder lacks a known reason. A total of tens of thousands of clones appear in this sample, 84% of them only once. The ten largest clones represent about 1.2% of the sample. Source material: naive CD4+ T cells from PBMCs, cultured in vitro. The meaning of the sample's cell subset or site label: naive CD4+ T cells isolated by negative enrichment. The receptors shown here come from an adult with COVID-19.

V gene TRBV10-3 combines with J gene TRBJ2-1; 10 bases match TRBD2. CDR1 and CDR2 from the germline V gene are ENHRY and SYGVKD. The CDR3 is 15 residues long. Germline trimming cut 7 bases from V and 7 bases from J; bases unmatched to any gene: 10. Here the CDR3 DNA reads TGTGCCATCAACGATGAAGCGGGAGGGAAGAATGAGCAGTTCTTC. Translating gives CAINDEAGGKNEQFF.

V gene TRBV30 combines with J gene TRBJ2-4; 8 bases align to TRBD2. Germline-derived CDR1 and CDR2 are GTSNPN and SVGIG (reference sequence). The CDR3 runs to 15 residues. The V gene end was trimmed by 1 base and the J gene end by 1 base; junction bases not matched to a gene: 3. CDR3 loop: CAWSERERAKNIQYF. In nucleotides, the CDR3 is TGTGCCTGGAGTGAGCGGGAGAGGGCCAAAAACATTCAGTACTTC.

The chain uses TRBV7-3 and TRBJ1-1; D unclear. Germline V gene data show CDR1 as SGHTA and CDR2 as FQGTGA. CDR3 length: 15 residues. Between the trimmed V and J ends, which lost 2 bases and 1 base, there was a span of 11 bases. CDR3 nucleotides: TGTGCCAGCAGCTTATTTCCAGGAGGGAACACTGAAGCTTTCTTT. It encodes CASSLFPGGNTEAFF.

The chain has TRBV6-5 and TRBJ2-7; maybe TRBD1 (6 bases). CDR3 length: 13 residues. V lost 6 bases, J lost 2 bases, and 11 bases lay in between. The V gene's germline CDR1 is MNHEY and CDR2 SVGAGI. The CDR3 DNA follows: TGTGCCAGCAGGGGGGCGGATACCTACGAGCAGTACTTC. Protein sequence: CASRGADTYEQYF.

V and J are TRBV30 and TRBJ2-2; D tentatively fits TRBD1 or TRBD2 (5 bases each). CDR3 length: 14 amino acids. Germline values: CDR1 GTSNPN, CDR2 SVGIG (reference sequence). V shed 0 bases and J shed 6 bases, with 11 bases lying between them. Here the CDR3 reads CAWSVLLGAGELFF. The DNA for the CDR3 is TGTGCCTGGAGTGTACTGTTGGGGGCCGGGGAGCTGTTTTTT.

This chain uses TRBV2 with TRBJ2-7; D remains ambiguous. Germline CDR1 SNHLY, CDR2 FYNNEI. Trimming cost V 7 bases and J 6 bases, with 19 bases left between them. The CDR3 spans 14 residues. The CDR3 spells CASIMELGRGEQYF. The CDR3 DNA reads as TGTGCCAGCATAATGGAGTTAGGTAGAGGCGAGCAGTACTTC.

V usage is TRBV7-9 and J usage is TRBJ2-7; TRBD2 might be the D (6 bases). This CDR3 has 14 amino acids. In germline, CDR1 is SEHNR, CDR2 FQNEAQ (reference sequence). V gave up 3 bases and J gave up 5 bases, with 14 bases separating them. CDR3 sequence reads: CASSFGGAVDEQYF. The CDR3 DNA follows: TGTGCCAGCAGCTTCGGCGGGGCTGTCGACGAGCAGTACTTC.

This chain uses TRBV2 with TRBJ2-3; D is possibly TRBD2 (5 bases). The CDR3 contains 14 residues. Per the germline V gene, CDR1 is SNHLY and CDR2 is FYNNEI. Trimming shortened V by 1 base and J by 5 bases, and 10 bases separated the two germline ends. DNA for the CDR3: TGTGCCAGCAGTGAAGACCTAGCTGTAGATACGCAGTATTTT. Its protein product is CASSEDLAVDTQYF.

The chain joins TRBV28 to TRBJ1-5, with 7 bases matching TRBD1. The length of the CDR3 is 17 residues. The germline CDR1 and CDR2 sequences are MDHEN and SYDVKM. V lost 4 bases, J lost 0 bases, and 9 bases stayed unmatched. In nucleotides, the CDR3 is TGTGCCAGCAGTTCGCCTCCGGACAGGAATAGCAATCAGCCCCAGCATTTT. Encoded protein: CASSSPPDRNSNQPQHF.

The chain joins TRBV6-5 to TRBJ2-2; no firm D call. V dropped 10 bases and J dropped 2 bases, with 2 bases sitting between them. This CDR3 region has 10 residues. Germline V gives CDR1 MNHEY, CDR2 SVGAGI. This CDR3 reads CAINTGELFF. DNA for the CDR3: TGTGCCATCAACACCGGGGAGCTGTTTTTT.

The chain carries TRBV27 and TRBJ2-1; no firm D call. The CDR3 is 13 amino acids. Germline CDR1 and CDR2: MNHEY and SMNVEV (reference sequence). Trimming removed 3 bases at V and 8 bases at J, with 11 bases between. In DNA form, the CDR3 reads TGTGCCAGCAGTTTCTCAAGAGGCCATGAGCAGTTCTTC. Translating gives CASSFSRGHEQFF.

V is TRBV12-3 or TRBV12-4 and J is TRBJ1-5; unclear D gene. This CDR3 spans 13 amino acids. V lost 4 bases to trimming and J lost 4 bases, with 8 bases between them. CDR3 in amino acids: CASSSSLNQPQHF. The CDR3 DNA is TGTGCCAGCAGTTCCAGTTTAAATCAGCCCCAGCATTTT.

The genes are TRBV9 and TRBJ2-1; possible D gene TRBD2, 6 bases. With 4 bases removed from V and 0 bases from J, the gap between germline ends came to 14 bases. Germline V gene sequence: CDR1 SGDLS, CDR2 YYNGEE. This CDR3 contains 16 residues. CDR3 coding DNA: TGTGCCAGCAGCCCCAGCGGGTCGAGCTCCTACAATGAGCAGTTCTTC. Translation gives CASSPSGSSSYNEQFF.

The chain is built from TRBV6-5 and TRBJ1-1; D is uncertain. Looked up from germline, CDR1 is MNHEY and CDR2 is SVGAGI. V was trimmed by 2 bases and J by 6 bases, leaving 4 bases between them. The CDR3 extends over 11 amino acids. CDR3 nucleotides: TGTGCCAGCAGTTACAAGTCTGAAGCTTTCTTT. This gives the protein CASSYKSEAFF.

The rearrangement joins TRBV6-1 to TRBJ2-1; 7 bases align to TRBD2. V was pared by 0 bases and J by 5 bases, with 7 bases of the junction left unmatched. This CDR3 contains 16 residues. In germline, CDR1 is MNHNS, CDR2 SASEGT. CDR3: CASSEALWRENNEQFF. The CDR3 DNA follows: TGTGCCAGCAGTGAAGCGCTTTGGCGGGAGAACAATGAGCAGTTCTTC.

V usage is TRBV2 and J usage is TRBJ2-5; 7 bases fit TRBD2. This CDR3 is built from 14 residues. CDR1 and CDR2 (germline): SNHLY, FYNNEI. V was clipped by 7 bases and J by 2 bases; unmatched bases: 7. The CDR3 here is CASTFLAVQETQYF. In DNA, the CDR3 is TGTGCCAGCACTTTCCTAGCGGTACAAGAGACCCAGTACTTC.

This sequence joins TRBV7-6 and TRBJ2-1, with 9 bases lining up with TRBD2. This CDR3 contains 15 residues. Germline V CDR1 and CDR2: SGHVS, FNYEAQ. The ends lost 5 bases at V and 4 bases at J; junction bases unmatched: 6. The CDR3 protein is CASSPRAGGYNEQFF. The CDR3 DNA is TGTGCCAGCAGCCCTCGAGCGGGGGGATACAATGAGCAGTTCTTC.

The chain is built from TRBV11-2 and TRBJ2-3; D ambiguous. The CDR3 has 13 amino acids. Germline V lookup: CDR1 SGHAT, CDR2 FQNNGV. The germline V and J ends were trimmed by 3 bases and 5 bases, with 9 bases remaining between them. CDR3 residues: CASSFLTLDTQYF. The CDR3 bases are TGTGCCAGCAGCTTCCTGACTCTAGATACGCAGTATTTT.

The chain carries TRBV5-1 and TRBJ2-7, with D possibly being TRBD1 (6 bases). The CDR3 has 14 residues. The germline V and J ends were trimmed by 0 bases and 3 bases, with 10 bases remaining between them. The germline V gene has CDR1 SGHRS and CDR2 YFSETQ. Here the CDR3 reads CASSLAVRGYEQYF. CDR3 sequence (DNA): TGCGCCAGCAGCTTGGCCGTCAGGGGCTACGAGCAGTACTTC.

The chain carries TRBV7-9 and TRBJ2-1; D remains unclear. There are 13 residues in the CDR3. The germline CDR1 and CDR2 sequences are SEHNR and FQNEAQ (reference sequence). Trimming cost V 1 base and J 9 bases, with 10 bases left between them. The CDR3 here is CASSLVLGIEQFF. DNA of the CDR3: TGTGCCAGCAGCTTAGTATTAGGGATTGAGCAGTTCTTC.